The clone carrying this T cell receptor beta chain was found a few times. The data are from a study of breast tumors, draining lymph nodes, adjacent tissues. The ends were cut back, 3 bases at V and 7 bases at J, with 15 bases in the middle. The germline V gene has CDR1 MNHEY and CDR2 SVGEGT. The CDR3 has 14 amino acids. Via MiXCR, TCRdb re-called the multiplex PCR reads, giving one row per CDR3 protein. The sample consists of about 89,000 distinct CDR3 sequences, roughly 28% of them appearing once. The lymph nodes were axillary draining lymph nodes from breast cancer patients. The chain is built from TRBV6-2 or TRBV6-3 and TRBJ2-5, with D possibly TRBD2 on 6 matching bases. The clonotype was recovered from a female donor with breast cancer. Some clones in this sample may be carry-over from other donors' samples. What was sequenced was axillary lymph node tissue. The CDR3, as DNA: TGTGCCAGCAGTTATATCGGGACTTCAGGGACCCAGTACTTC. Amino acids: CASSYIGTSGTQYF.